The 20 T cell receptor beta chains presented below share a single source sample, sequenced in a study of CD8+ T cells in alopecia areata (dated by TCRdb to between 2017 and 2018). The time point label on this specimen signifies: 4 weeks on oral tofacitinib. The label giving this sample's treatment or condition can be read as: oral pan-JAK inhibitor, 5-10 mg twice daily. The library was obtained by the immunoSEQ multiplex PCR assay. To provide template for TCR sequencing, every sample had RNA extracted and reverse transcribed into cDNA. TCRdb's version of the immuneACCESS table is confined to in-frame rearrangements and falls short of the full clone set. An unresolved V gene accounts for under half of the shortfall where checked; the remainder is of unknown origin. This sample holds about 120,000 clones; 50% to 55% were observed only once. Clones ranked in the top ten supply roughly 0.5% of the sample.

The sample was CD4+ T cells sorted from blood, taken at week 4, from a patient treated with tofacitinib. Every receptor here comes from a human donor with alopecia areata.

The CDR3, as DNA: TGTGCCAGCAGCCCACAGGGCGGGAGCACAGATACGCAGTATTTT. Its translation: CASSPQGGSTDTQYF. V usage is TRBV7-2 and J usage is TRBJ2-3, with D possibly matching TRBD1 (6 bases). Germline values: CDR1 SGHTA, CDR2 FQGNSA. This CDR3 is 15 amino acids long. The V end was cut by 5 bases, the J end by 0 bases, with 12 bases between.

In this sample, this clone turned up a few times. V gene TRBV29-1 combines with J gene TRBJ1-6, with a tentative D call TRBD1 (6 bases). This CDR3 has 18 residues. Germline V gene lookup returns CDR1 SQVTM and CDR2 ANQGSEA. V was clipped by 4 bases and J by 0 bases, with 19 bases between them. This chain's CDR3 is CSVANEQGRCSYNSPLHF. CDR3 DNA: TGCAGCGTTGCGAACGAGCAGGGGAGGTGCTCCTATAATTCACCCCTCCACTTT.

This clone came up a few times. The chain has TRBV29-1 and TRBJ2-7; 9 nucleotides align to TRBD1. This CDR3 comprises 15 residues. Unmatched junction bases numbered 11, after V lost 7 bases and J lost 1 base. Germline loops: CDR1 SQVTM, CDR2 ANQGSEA. The CDR3, as DNA: TGCAGCGCATGTTCCGGGACAGGGACTTCCTACGAGCAGTACTTC. Translated: CSACSGTGTSYEQYF.

The chain recombines TRBV27 with TRBJ1-1, with 8 bases fitting TRBD1. The CDR3 length is 14 residues. Per the germline V gene, CDR1 is MNHEY and CDR2 is SMNVEV (reference sequence). The V segment lost 5 bases and the J segment 5 bases; nucleotides outside the gene matches: 7. The DNA for the CDR3 is TGTGCCAGCAGTGGCCGACAGGGGAAAACTGAAGCTTTCTTT. Translated: CASSGRQGKTEAFF.

V usage is TRBV25-1 and J usage is TRBJ2-1; D may correspond to TRBD1 or TRBD2 (6 bases each). From germline, CDR1 is MGHDK and CDR2 SYGVNS. The germline V and J ends were trimmed by 1 base and 8 bases, with 12 bases remaining between them. The CDR3 is 14 amino acids. For the CDR3, the DNA is TGTGCCAGCAGTGAATTGACTAGGGGGGATGAGCAGTTCTTC. As protein: CASSELTRGDEQFF.

V gene TRBV30 combines with J gene TRBJ2-7, with 14 positions matching TRBD2. The CDR3 runs 19 residues. J lost 0 bases, V lost 8 bases, and 18 bases had no gene match. Germline CDR1 is GTSNPN and CDR2 is SVGIG (reference sequence). The CDR3 sequence: CARQRTSGGSLRSSYEQYF. CDR3 coding DNA: TGTGCCCGACAAAGGACTAGCGGGGGGTCCCTTAGGAGCTCCTACGAGCAGTACTTC.

The chain recombines TRBV6-5 with TRBJ2-5; TRBD2 matches 8 bases. With 1 base clipped from V and 1 base from J, the junction kept 5 bases outside the gene matches. The CDR3 covers 16 residues. Germline lookup yields CDR1 MNHEY and CDR2 SVGAGI. In DNA form, the CDR3 reads TGTGCCAGCAGTTACTTTCCGACTAGCGCCCAAGAGACCCAGTACTTC. It is translated as CASSYFPTSAQETQYF.

The chain has TRBV30 and TRBJ2-7; either TRBD1 or TRBD2 may fit D (5 bases each). With 6 bases removed from V and 2 bases from J, the gap between germline ends came to 11 bases. CDR3 length: 12 amino acids. Germline-derived CDR1 and CDR2 are GTSNPN and SVGIG (reference sequence). The chain's CDR3 is CACRDGTYEQYF. The DNA for the CDR3 is TGTGCCTGTCGGGACGGAACCTACGAGCAGTACTTC.

V usage is TRBV6-5 and J usage is TRBJ1-4, with D perhaps TRBD1 (5 bases). The CDR3 covers 14 residues. Germline V lookup: CDR1 MNHEY, CDR2 SVGAGI. V was cut by 4 bases and J by 7 bases, with 13 bases left in between. In DNA form, the CDR3 reads TGTGCCAGCAGTTTCGCAGGGTCGGCTGAAAAACTGTTTTTT. The encoded protein is CASSFAGSAEKLFF.

The sample holds one count of this clone. This sequence joins TRBV29-1 and TRBJ1-5; D is unclear. V was cut by 4 bases and J by 4 bases, with 11 bases left in between. Germline V gene lookup returns CDR1 SQVTM and CDR2 ANQGSEA. The CDR3 spans 13 residues. The CDR3 DNA sequence: TGCAGCGTTGGAGAGAGACGGAATCAGCCCCAGCATTTT. Amino acid sequence: CSVGERRNQPQHF.

This chain links TRBV4-1 with TRBJ2-1; TRBD2 matches 7 bases. Germline CDR1 and CDR2: MGHRA and YSYEKL. The CDR3 length is 14 residues. V trimming: 3 bases; J trimming: 9 bases; junction bases outside the gene matches: 8. In DNA, the CDR3 is TGCGCCAGCAGCCAGGAACCGCGGGAGCGTGAGCAGTTCTTC. Its translation is CASSQEPREREQFF.

This chain joins TRBV30 and TRBJ1-2, with no clear D. V was pared by 0 bases and J by 0 bases, with 8 bases between. CDR1 is GTSNPN, CDR2 SVGIG, per germline (reference sequence). The CDR3 covers 14 residues. The CDR3, as DNA: TGTGCCTGGAGTGTACATCGAGCTAACTATGGCTACACCTTC. Amino acids: CAWSVHRANYGYTF.

This chain connects TRBV30 to TRBJ2-4; D unresolved. Germline V gene sequence: CDR1 GTSNPN, CDR2 SVGIG (reference sequence). Trimming took 1 base from V and 5 from J, leaving 9 bases between them. The CDR3 is made up of 13 amino acids. The CDR3 sequence: CAWSAFAENIQYF. The CDR3 nucleotides are TGTGCCTGGAGTGCTTTTGCCGAAAACATTCAGTACTTC.

The V and J genes are TRBV10-3 and TRBJ2-6; possibly TRBD1 for D (6 bases). Germline CDR1 and CDR2: ENHRY and SYGVKD. V shed 5 bases and J shed 2 bases, with 13 bases lying between them. The CDR3 has 16 amino acids. Written as DNA, the CDR3 is TGTGCCATCAGTCCTCGAGGGGGTCCTGGGGCCAACGTCCTGACTTTC. Residues: CAISPRGGPGANVLTF.

J is TRBJ2-2 and V is TRBV7-9; D unclear. The germline gives CDR1 SEHNR, CDR2 FQNEAQ (reference sequence). The CDR3 length is 13 residues. Trimming pared 8 bases from V and 0 bases from J, leaving 7 bases between. CDR3 sequence: CASAATNTGELFF. For the CDR3, the DNA is TGTGCCAGCGCAGCAACGAACACCGGGGAGCTGTTTTTT.

There are a few counts of this clone. The V and J genes are TRBV6-5 and TRBJ1-1, with no clear D. This CDR3 is 15 amino acids long. CDR1 is MNHEY and CDR2 is SVGAGI in the germline V gene. Trimming left V 0 bases short and J 1 base short, with 9 bases between. The CDR3 region has the DNA TGTGCCAGCAGTTACTCATCGGGGAGGAACACTGAAGCTTTCTTT. Its protein product is CASSYSSGRNTEAFF.

V and J are TRBV2 and TRBJ2-5; possibly TRBD1 for D (5 bases). Trimming shortened V by 7 bases and J by 9 bases, and 21 bases separated the two germline ends. CDR1 and CDR2 (germline): SNHLY, FYNNEI. CDR3 length: 14 residues. The CDR3 DNA is TGTGCCAGCAATTATGTTGCCAGGGAAGTACCCCAGTACTTC. Translating gives CASNYVAREVPQYF.

This rearrangement joins TRBV6-1 to TRBJ1-1; D call uncertain. This CDR3 comprises 14 residues. CDR1 and CDR2 (germline): MNHNS, SASEGT. V lost 5 bases to trimming and J lost 4 bases, with 14 bases between them. The CDR3 DNA is TGTGCCAGCAGTACCCCAATCCCGAGCACTGAAGCTTTCTTT. Translated: CASSTPIPSTEAFF.

This clone was detected only once. The rearrangement links TRBV6-1 to TRBJ2-1; no definite D call. The germline CDR1 and CDR2 sequences are MNHNS and SASEGT. The CDR3 has 13 amino acids. V gave up 1 base and J gave up 7 bases, with 8 bases separating them. DNA for the CDR3: TGTGCCAGCAGTGAAGTGGCGCGAAATGAGCAGTTCTTC. Encoded protein: CASSEVARNEQFF.

The chain employs TRBV7-9 and TRBJ2-5; weak D call: TRBD2 (5 bases). The CDR3 runs to 15 residues. Germline CDR1 reads SEHNR; CDR2 reads FQNEAQ (reference sequence). The germline V and J ends were trimmed by 2 bases and 5 bases, with 15 bases remaining between them. The CDR3 here is CASSLRSSAGETQYF. The CDR3 region has the DNA TGTGCCAGCAGCTTAAGGAGTAGCGCGGGCGAGACCCAGTACTTC.